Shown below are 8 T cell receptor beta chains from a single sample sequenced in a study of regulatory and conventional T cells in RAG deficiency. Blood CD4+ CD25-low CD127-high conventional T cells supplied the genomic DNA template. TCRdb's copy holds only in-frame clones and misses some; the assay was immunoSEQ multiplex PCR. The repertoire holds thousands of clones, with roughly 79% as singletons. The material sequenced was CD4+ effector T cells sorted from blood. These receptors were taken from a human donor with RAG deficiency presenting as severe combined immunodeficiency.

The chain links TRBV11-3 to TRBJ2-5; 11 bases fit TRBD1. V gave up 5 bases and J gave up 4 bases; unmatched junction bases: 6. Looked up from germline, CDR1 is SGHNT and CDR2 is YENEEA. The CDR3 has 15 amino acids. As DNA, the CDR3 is TGTGCCAGCAGCGTAGGACAGGGGGCGGGAGAGACCCAGTACTTC. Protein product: CASSVGQGAGETQYF.

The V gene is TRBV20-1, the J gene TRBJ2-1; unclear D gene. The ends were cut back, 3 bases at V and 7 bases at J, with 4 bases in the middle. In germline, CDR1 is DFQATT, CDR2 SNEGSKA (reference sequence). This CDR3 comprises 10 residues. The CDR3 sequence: CSARANEQFF. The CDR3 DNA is TGCAGTGCTAGGGCAAATGAGCAGTTCTTC.

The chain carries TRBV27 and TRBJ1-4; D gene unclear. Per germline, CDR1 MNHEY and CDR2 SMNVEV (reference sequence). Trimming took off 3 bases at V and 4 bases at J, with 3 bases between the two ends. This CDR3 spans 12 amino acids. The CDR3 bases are TGTGCCAGCAGTTTCCGTAATGAAAAACTGTTTTTT. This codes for CASSFRNEKLFF.

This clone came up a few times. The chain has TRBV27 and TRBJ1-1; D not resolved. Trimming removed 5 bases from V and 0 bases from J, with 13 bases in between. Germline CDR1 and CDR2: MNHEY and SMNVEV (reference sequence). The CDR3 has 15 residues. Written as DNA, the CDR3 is TGTGCCAGCAGTCACATTCACAGCATGAACACTGAAGCTTTCTTT. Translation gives CASSHIHSMNTEAFF.

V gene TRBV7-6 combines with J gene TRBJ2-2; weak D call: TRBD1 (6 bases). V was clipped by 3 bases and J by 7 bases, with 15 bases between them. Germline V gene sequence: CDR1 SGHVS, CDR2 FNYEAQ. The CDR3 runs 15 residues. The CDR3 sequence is CASSLNRVVNGELFF. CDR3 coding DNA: TGTGCCAGCAGCTTGAACAGGGTTGTAAACGGGGAGCTGTTTTTT.

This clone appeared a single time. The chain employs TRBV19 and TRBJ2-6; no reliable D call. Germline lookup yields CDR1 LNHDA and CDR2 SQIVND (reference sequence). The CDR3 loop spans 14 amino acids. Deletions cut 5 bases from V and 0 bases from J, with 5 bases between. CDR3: CASSRTSGANVLTF. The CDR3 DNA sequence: TGTGCCAGTAGTCGGACCTCTGGGGCCAACGTCCTGACTTTC.

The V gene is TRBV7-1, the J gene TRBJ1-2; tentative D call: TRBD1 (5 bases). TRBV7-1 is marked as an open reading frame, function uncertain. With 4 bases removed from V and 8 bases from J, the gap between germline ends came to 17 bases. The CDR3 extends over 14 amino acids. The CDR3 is CASSFTVQGGGYTF. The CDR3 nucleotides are TGTGCCAGCAGCTTCACCGTTCAGGGCGGGGGCTACACCTTC.

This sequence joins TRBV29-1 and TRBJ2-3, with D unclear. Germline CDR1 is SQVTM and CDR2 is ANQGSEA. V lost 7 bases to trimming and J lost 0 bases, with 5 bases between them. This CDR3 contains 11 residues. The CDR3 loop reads CSATSTDTQYF. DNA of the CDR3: TGCAGCGCAACCAGCACAGATACGCAGTATTTT.